This T cell receptor (beta chain) was found in a study of blood T cell repertoires in COVID-19 (TCRdb year 2020). About the full investigation: Samples covering the acute and convalescent phases of COVID-19 were provided by collaborators in the United States, Italy and Spain. Where available, HLA class I and class II types were taken from metadata supplied by the sample provider and were not determined by assay-based typing. Samples were obtained from the ongoing ImmuneRACE study (first 160 participants) and from 950 to 1,500 subjects provided by 6 global collaborators. A de-identified subject ID, COVID-19 status, age in years and sex were almost always included in the sample metadata. Subjects who had been exposed to COVID-19, were actively infected with it, or had recovered from it provided the deeply sampled blood TCRbeta repertoires that made up the dataset. The repertoires were released in a freely available public database intended as a resource for research on the immune response to SARS-CoV-2. The prospective study material was composed of cDNA or gDNA derived from T cells, B-cell-depleted T cells, or PBMCs. On the study overall, not on this receptor specifically: Clinical and demographic metadata were provided uncurated, with the amount varying by source and participant.

A note on this clone: The clone's antigen remains unknown. Base qualities are not provided; no much larger clone lies one nucleotide away.

From the cysteine through the phenylalanine, the CDR3 covers 13 amino acids. CDR3 DNA only is kept here, 39 bases in frame from base 1. The junction shows trimming of 4 bases on V and 8 bases on J, and the gene matches do not reach 2 bases of it. CDR1 and CDR2 (SNHLY, FYNNEI) derive from the germline V gene. The immunoSEQ Assay, a bias-controlled multiplex PCR, was used to amplify TCRbeta CDR3 regions from genomic DNA. In the authors' own workflow: The number of nucleated cells in each sample was estimated from the amplification of reference gene primers within the assay. To quantify the absolute abundance of each unique TCRbeta CDR3 rearrangement, sequence reads were collapsed and filtered. Productive Simpson clonality was computed per sample as the square root of Simpson's diversity index over productive rearrangements. TCRdb limited this immuneACCESS table to in-frame rearrangements with V and J called. A share of clones is missing; checked studies link under half to unresolved V genes, and the rest is unexplained. V, J and clone size reflect that table, while D and trimming were determined from the DNA. Within this sample are around 400,000 clones, with about four fifths of them counted one time only. The top ten hold 5.1% of the sample.

Participants in the prospective study were enrolled through a virtual design, were aged about 18 to 89 years, and lived in 20 to 30 United States geographic areas. To assign participants to cohorts, the prospective study relied on clinical history that participants themselves reported in a screening survey and a study questionnaire. Recovered participants in ImmuneRACE Cohort 3 were defined as having two consecutive negative NP/OP PCR tests, clearance from a healthcare professional, or resolution of symptoms. In the prospective study, whole blood, serum and a nasopharyngeal or oropharyngeal swab were collected from each participant by mobile phlebotomists. Prospective study participants could optionally give additional blood draws and questionnaires over an approximately two-month period. Blood samples from the prospective study were shipped frozen or at room temperature prior to DNA extraction.

The V gene is TRBV2 and the J gene is TRBJ2-1, with 10 junctional bases fitting TRBD1. Sequenced sample: PBMCs or T cells enriched from blood (not recorded which). The sequence derives from a woman aged 45-59 years who had recovered from COVID-19. The CDR3 protein: CASSGTGGHEQFF. The DNA is as follows: TGTGCCAGCAGTGGGACAGGGGGGCATGAGCAGTTCTTC.